This T cell receptor beta chain was sequenced during a study of radiation and T cells in renal cell carcinoma. The study's findings and limits: Baseline intratumoral clonotype presence is unknown without pretreatment biopsies.

As concerns this clone: Its antigen remains unidentified.

The assay was immunoSEQ multiplex PCR, and TCRdb's table has in-frame clones only and misses some. The sample lists some 78,000 clones, around 89% occurring once. Trimming removed 5 bases from V and 8 bases from J; junction bases left unmatched: 15. The CDR3 has 16 amino acids. Germline V CDR1 and CDR2: SGHAT, FQNNGV. Documented time point: blood 4 weeks post-SBRT, at nephrectomy. Treatment reported: 15 Gy SBRT to primary tumor, nephrectomy 4 weeks later. Nephrectomy followed 15 Gy stereotactic body radiation by 4 weeks. This chain joins TRBV11-2 and TRBJ1-2; 9 bases are shared with TRBD1. This specimen was blood, taken from a patient whose treatment included radiotherapy and nephrectomy. The receptor's source is a woman aged 65 to 85 with renal cell carcinoma. The CDR3 protein is CASSTMPGQGSGGYTF. CDR3 in DNA: TGTGCCAGCAGCACAATGCCGGGACAGGGTTCGGGCGGCTACACCTTC.